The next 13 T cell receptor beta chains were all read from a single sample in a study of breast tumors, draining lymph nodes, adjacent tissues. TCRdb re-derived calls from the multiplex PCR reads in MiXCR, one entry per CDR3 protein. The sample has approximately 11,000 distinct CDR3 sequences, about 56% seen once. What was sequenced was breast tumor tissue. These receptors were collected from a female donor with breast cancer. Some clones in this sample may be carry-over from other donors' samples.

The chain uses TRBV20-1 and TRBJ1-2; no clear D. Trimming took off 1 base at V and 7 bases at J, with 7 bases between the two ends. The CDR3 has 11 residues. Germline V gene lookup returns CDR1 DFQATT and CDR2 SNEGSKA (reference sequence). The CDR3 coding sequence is TGCAGTGCTAGAGTAGGGCCTGGCTACACCTTC. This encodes CSARVGPGYTF.

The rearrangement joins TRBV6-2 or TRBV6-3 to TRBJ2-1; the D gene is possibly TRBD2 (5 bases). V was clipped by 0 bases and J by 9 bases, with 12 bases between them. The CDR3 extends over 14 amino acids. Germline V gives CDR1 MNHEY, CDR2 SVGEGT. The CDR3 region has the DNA TGTGCCAGCAGTTACTCCCGGGGTCGTGGTGAGCAGTTCTTC. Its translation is CASSYSRGRGEQFF.

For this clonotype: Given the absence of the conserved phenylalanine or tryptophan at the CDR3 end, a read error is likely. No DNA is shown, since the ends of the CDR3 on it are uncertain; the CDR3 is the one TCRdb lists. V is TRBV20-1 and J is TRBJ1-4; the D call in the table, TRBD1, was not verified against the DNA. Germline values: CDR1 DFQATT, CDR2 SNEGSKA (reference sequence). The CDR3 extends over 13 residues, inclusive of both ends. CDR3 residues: CSARGQLSEALFL.

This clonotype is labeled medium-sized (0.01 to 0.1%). CDR3 DNA: TGTGCCAGTAGTACCGGGCTGAACAATGAGCAGTTCTTC. Its translation: CASSTGLNNEQFF. The chain uses TRBV19 and TRBJ2-1; D is unresolved. The germline V gene encodes CDR1 LNHDA and CDR2 SQIVND (reference sequence). Deletions cut 4 bases from V and 5 bases from J, with 9 bases between. The CDR3 covers 13 residues.

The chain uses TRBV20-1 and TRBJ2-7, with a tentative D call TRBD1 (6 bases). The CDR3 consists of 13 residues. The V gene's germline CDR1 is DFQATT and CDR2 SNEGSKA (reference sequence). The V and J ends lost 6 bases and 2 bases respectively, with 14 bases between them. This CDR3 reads CSAVDRNPYEQYF. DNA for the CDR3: TGCAGTGCAGTGGACAGAAACCCCTACGAGCAGTACTTC.

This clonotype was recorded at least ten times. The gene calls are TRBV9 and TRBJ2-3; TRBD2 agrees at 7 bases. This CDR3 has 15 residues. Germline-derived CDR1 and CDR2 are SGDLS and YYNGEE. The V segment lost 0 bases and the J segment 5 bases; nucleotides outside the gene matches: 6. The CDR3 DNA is TGTGCCAGCAGCGTAGTCCCTAGCGGCGTAGATACGCAGTATTTT. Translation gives CASSVVPSGVDTQYF.

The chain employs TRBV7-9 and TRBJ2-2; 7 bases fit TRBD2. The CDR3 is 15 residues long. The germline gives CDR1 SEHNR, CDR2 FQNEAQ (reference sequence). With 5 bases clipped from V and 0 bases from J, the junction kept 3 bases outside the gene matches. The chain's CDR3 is CASSMAGANTGELFF. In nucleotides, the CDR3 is TGTGCCAGCAGCATGGCGGGGGCGAACACCGGGGAGCTGTTTTTT.

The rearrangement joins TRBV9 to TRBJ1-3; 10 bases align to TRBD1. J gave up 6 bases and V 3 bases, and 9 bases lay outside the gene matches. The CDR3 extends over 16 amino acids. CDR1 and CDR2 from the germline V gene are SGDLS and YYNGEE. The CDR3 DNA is TGTGCCAGCAGCGGACTCGGACAGGGGGTCGTAAACACCATATATTTT. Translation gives CASSGLGQGVVNTIYF. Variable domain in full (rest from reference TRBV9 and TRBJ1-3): DSGVTQTPKHLITATGQRVTLRCSPRSGDLSVYWYQQSLDQGLQFLIQYYNGEERAKGNILERFSAQQFPDLHSELNLSSLELGDSALYFCASSGLGQGVVNTIYFGEGSWLTVV.

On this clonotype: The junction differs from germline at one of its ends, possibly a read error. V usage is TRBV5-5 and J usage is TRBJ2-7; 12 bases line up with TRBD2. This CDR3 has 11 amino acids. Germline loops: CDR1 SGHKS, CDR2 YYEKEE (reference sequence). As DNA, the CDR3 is TGTTCCAGGACTAGCGGGGCCGAGCAGTACTTC. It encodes CSRTSGAEQYF.

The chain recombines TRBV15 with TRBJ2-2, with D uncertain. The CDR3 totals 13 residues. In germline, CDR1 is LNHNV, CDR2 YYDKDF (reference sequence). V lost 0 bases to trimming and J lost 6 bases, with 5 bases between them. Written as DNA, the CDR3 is TGTGCCACCAGCAGAGAAAACGCCGGGGAGCTGTTTTTT. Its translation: CATSRENAGELFF.

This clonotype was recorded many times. CDR3 sequence (DNA): TGTGCCAGCAGTCGAACCGGGACAGGGGTTTTGGGCGAGCAGTACTTC. Residues: CASSRTGTGVLGEQYF. V and J are TRBV28 and TRBJ2-7; TRBD1 aligns across 10 bases. Unmatched junction bases numbered 13, after V lost 5 bases and J lost 6 bases. Germline assignment: CDR1 MDHEN and CDR2 SYDVKM. CDR3 length: 16 amino acids.

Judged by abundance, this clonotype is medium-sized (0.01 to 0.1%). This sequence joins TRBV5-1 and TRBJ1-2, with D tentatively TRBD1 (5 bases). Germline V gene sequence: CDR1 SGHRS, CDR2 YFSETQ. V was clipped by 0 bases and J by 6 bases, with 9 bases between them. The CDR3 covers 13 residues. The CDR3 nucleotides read TGCGCCAGCAGCTTGGACGGGGACGATGGCTACACCTTC. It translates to CASSLDGDDGYTF.

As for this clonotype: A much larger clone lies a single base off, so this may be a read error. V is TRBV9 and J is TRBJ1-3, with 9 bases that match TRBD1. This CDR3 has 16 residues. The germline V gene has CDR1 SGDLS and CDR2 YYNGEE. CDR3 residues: CASSQGQGRSGNTVYF. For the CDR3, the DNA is TGTGCCAGCAGCCAAGGACAGGGGCGCTCTGGAAACACCGTATATTTT.